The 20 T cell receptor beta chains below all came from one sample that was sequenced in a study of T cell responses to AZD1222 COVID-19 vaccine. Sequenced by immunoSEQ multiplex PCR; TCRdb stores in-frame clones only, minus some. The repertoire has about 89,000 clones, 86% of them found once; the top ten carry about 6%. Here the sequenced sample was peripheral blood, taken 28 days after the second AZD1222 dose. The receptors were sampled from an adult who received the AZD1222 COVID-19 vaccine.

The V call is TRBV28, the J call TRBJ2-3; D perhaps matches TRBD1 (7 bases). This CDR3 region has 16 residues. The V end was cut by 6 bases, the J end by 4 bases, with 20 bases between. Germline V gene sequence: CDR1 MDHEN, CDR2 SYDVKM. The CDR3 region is CASSHGGRTGADTQYF. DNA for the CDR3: TGTGCCAGCAGCCATGGGGGGAGGACAGGCGCAGATACGCAGTATTTT.

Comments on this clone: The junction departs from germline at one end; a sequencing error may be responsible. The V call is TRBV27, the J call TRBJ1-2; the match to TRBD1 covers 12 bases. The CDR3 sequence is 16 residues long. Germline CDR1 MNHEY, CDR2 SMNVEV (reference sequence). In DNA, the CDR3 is TGTGCCAGCAGGAGCCCCCCGGGACAGGGGGCCTATGGCCACACCTTC. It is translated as CASRSPPGQGAYGHTF.

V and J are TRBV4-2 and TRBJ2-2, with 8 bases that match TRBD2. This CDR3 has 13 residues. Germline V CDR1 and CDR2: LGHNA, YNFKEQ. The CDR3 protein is CATQRGSTGELFF. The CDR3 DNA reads TGTGCTACGCAGCGGGGGTCTACCGGGGAGCTGTTTTTT.

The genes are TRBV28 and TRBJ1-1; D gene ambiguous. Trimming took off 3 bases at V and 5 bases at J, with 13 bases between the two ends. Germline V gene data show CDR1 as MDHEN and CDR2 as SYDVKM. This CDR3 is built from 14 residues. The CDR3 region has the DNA TGTGCCAGCAGTTTCCCGGGAATTCTGACTGAAGCTTTCTTT. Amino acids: CASSFPGILTEAFF.

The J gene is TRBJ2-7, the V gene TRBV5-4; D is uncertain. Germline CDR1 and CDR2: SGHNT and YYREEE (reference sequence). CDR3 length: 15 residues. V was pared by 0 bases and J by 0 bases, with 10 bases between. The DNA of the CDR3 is TGTGCCAGCAGCTTGGGAGGCTCCAGCTCCTACGAGCAGTACTTC. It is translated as CASSLGGSSSYEQYF.

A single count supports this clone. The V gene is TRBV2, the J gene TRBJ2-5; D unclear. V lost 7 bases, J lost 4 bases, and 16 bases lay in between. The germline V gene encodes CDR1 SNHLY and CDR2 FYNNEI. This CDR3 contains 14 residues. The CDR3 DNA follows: TGTGCCAGCAACCCTCTAGTGTCCCCAGAGACCCAGTACTTC. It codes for CASNPLVSPETQYF.

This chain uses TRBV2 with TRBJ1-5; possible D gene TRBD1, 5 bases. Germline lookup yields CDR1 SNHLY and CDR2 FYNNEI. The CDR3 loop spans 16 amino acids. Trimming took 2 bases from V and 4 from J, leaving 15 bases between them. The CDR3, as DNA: TGTGCCAGCAGTGAATCGGGGGACGCGACGAATCAGCCCCAGCATTTT. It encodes CASSESGDATNQPQHF.

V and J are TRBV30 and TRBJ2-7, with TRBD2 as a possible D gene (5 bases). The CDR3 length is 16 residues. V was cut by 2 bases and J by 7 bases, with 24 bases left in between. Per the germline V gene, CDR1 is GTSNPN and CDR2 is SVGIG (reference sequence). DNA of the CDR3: TGTGCCTGGAGTCCCGGACTGTACCGGATGGGTGGAGAGCAGTACTTC. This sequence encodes CAWSPGLYRMGGEQYF.

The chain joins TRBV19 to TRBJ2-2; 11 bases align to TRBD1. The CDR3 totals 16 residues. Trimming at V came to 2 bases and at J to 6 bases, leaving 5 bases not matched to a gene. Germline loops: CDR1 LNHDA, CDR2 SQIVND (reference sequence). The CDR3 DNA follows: TGTGCCAGTAGTATACTCGGACAGGGGGCCGCCGGGGAGCTGTTTTTT. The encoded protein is CASSILGQGAAGELFF.

In DNA, the CDR3 is TGTGCCAGCAGCTTTACGGCGCCCCCGAACACCGGGGAGCTGTTTTTT. Translation gives CASSFTAPPNTGELFF. V gene TRBV7-2 combines with J gene TRBJ2-2; D is uncertain. CDR1 SGHTA and CDR2 FQGNSA come from the germline V gene. The CDR3 extends over 16 amino acids. Trimming removed 3 bases at V and 0 bases at J, with 11 bases between.

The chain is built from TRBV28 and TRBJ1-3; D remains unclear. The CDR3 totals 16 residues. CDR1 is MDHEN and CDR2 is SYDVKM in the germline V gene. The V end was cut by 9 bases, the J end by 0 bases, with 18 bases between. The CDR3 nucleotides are TGTGCCAGACGATCAATCACACCACCCTCTGGAAACACCATATATTTT. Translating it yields CARRSITPPSGNTIYF.

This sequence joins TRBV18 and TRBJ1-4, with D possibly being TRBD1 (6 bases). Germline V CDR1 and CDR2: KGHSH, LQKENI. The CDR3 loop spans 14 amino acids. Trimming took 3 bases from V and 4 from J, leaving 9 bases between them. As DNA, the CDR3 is TGTGCCAGCTCACCGGGGGCTAATAATGAAAAACTGTTTTTT. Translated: CASSPGANNEKLFF.

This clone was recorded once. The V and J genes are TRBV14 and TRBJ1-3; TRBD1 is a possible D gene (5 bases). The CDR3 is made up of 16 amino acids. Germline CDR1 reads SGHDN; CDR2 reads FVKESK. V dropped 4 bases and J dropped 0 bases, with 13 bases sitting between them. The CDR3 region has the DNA TGTGCCAGCAGCCCAAGACAGTCCTACTCTGGAAACACCATATATTTT. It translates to CASSPRQSYSGNTIYF.

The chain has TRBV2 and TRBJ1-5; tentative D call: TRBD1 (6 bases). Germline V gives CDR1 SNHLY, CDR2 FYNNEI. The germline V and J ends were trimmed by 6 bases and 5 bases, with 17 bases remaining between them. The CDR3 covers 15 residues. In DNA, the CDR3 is TGTGCCAGCAGGAGACTTGGGGGGCCGGATCAGCCCCAGCATTTT. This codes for CASRRLGGPDQPQHF.

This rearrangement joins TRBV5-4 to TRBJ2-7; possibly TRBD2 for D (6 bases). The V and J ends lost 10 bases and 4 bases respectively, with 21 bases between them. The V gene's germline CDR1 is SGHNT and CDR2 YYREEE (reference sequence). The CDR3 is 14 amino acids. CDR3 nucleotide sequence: TGTGCCGTGGCCAGGGAGGAGGGGCCTTACGAGCAGTACTTC. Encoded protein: CAVAREEGPYEQYF.

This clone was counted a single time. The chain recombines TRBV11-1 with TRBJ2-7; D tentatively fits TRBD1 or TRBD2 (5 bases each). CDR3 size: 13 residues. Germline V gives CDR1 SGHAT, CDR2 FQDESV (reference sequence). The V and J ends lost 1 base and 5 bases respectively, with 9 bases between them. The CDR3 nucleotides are TGTGCCAGCAGCTTAGGTCGGGGCGACGAGCAGTACTTC. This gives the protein CASSLGRGDEQYF.

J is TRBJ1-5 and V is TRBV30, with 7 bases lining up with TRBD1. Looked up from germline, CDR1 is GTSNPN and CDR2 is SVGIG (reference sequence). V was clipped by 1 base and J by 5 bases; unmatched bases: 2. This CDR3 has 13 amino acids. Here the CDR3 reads CAWSGQGHQPQHF. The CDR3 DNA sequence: TGTGCCTGGAGTGGACAGGGCCATCAGCCCCAGCATTTT.

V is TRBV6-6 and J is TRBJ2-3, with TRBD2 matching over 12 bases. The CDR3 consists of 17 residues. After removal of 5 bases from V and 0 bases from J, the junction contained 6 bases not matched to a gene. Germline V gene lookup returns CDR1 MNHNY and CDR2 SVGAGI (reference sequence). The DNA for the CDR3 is TGTGCCAGCAGTCCCCGACTAGCGGGGGCTAGCACAGATACGCAGTATTTT. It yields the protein CASSPRLAGASTDTQYF.

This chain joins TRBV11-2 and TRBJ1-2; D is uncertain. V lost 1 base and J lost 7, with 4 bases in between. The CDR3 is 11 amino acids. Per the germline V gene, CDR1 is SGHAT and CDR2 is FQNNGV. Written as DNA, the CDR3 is TGTGCCAGCAGCTTAGGTCGTGGCTACACCTTC. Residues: CASSLGRGYTF.

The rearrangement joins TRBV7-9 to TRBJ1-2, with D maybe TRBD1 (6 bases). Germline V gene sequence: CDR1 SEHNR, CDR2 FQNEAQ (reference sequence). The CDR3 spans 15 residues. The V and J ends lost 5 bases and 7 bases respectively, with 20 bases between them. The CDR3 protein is CASSPESRGAGGYTF. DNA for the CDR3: TGTGCCAGCAGCCCCGAATCGCGGGGGGCCGGTGGCTACACCTTC.